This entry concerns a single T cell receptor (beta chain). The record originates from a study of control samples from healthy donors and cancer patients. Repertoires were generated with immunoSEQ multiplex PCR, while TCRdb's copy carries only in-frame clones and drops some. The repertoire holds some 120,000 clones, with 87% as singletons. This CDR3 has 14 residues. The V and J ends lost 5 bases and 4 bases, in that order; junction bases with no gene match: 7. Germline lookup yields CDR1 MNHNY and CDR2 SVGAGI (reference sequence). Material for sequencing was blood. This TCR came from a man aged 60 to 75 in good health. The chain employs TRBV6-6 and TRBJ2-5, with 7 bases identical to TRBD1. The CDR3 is CASSQQGRLETQYF. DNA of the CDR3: TGTGCCAGCAGTCAACAGGGGAGATTAGAGACCCAGTACTTC.